This TCR beta chain originates from a study of T cell clones after liver transplantation. Study summary: TCRbeta sequencing after a pre-transplant mixed lymphocyte reaction identified graft-donor-reactive clones, later tracked in post-transplant blood. Points from the study as a whole: Post-transplant time points were not standardized, so conclusions are preliminary. Donor-reactive sequences fell more than third party-reactive ones, suggesting partial deletion.

Profiling relied on immunoSEQ multiplex PCR, and the TCRdb table lists in-frame clones only, not all of them. The data show tens of thousands of clones, with less than 90% seen just once and less than 3.5% held by the top ten. As to this clone: What it recognizes is unknown.

CDR1 is MDHEN, CDR2 SYDVKM, per germline. V was clipped by 7 bases and J by 2 bases, with 12 bases between them. The CDR3 runs to 13 residues. The sequence was obtained from a human patient who received a liver transplant. The T cells may come from the graft donor. Source: CD4+ T cells from blood, taken at the 22-month timepoint. The chain employs TRBV28 and TRBJ2-7; no clear D. CDR3 residues: CASMAASPYEQYF. CDR3 nucleotide sequence: TGTGCCAGCATGGCGGCCTCCCCCTACGAGCAGTACTTC.